The 27 T cell receptor beta chains below all came from one sample that was sequenced in a study of blood T cell repertoires in COVID-19. Libraries were prepared by immunoSEQ multiplex PCR; TCRdb keeps only in-frame clonotypes and omits some of them. Of some 230,000 clones detected, roughly 83% appear once; the ten largest clones hold approximately 7%. Sequenced material: peripheral blood. The receptors come from a woman between 50 and 59 years old with acute or convalescent COVID-19.

This chain uses TRBV11-2 with TRBJ2-3; 11 nucleotides agree with TRBD2. The V gene's germline CDR1 is SGHAT and CDR2 FQNNGV. The CDR3 is made up of 16 amino acids. V was clipped by 5 bases and J by 8 bases; unmatched bases: 12. The CDR3 nucleotides are TGTGCCAGCAGCAAGGGACTAGCGGTTTCTCCGCGTACGCAGTATTTT. It encodes CASSKGLAVSPRTQYF.

This clone was detected many times. The rearrangement uses TRBV27 and TRBJ1-1; 8 nucleotides line up with TRBD1. The CDR3 extends over 15 amino acids. V shed 6 bases, J shed 5 bases, and the junction held 11 bases outside the gene matches. The germline V gene has CDR1 MNHEY and CDR2 SMNVEV (reference sequence). The CDR3 here is CASSTNRGRGTEAFF. Here the CDR3 DNA reads TGTGCCAGCAGCACCAACAGGGGGAGGGGGACTGAAGCTTTCTTT.

V usage is TRBV5-8 and J usage is TRBJ2-1; D may be TRBD1 (6 bases). V shed 4 bases and J shed 11 bases, with 13 bases lying between them. This CDR3 has 12 amino acids. Germline V gene lookup returns CDR1 SGHTS and CDR2 YDEGEE. DNA of the CDR3: TGTGCCAGCAGCCGAGCAGGGGTTAAGCAGTTCTTC. Its protein is CASSRAGVKQFF.

The chain links TRBV3-1 (or the pseudogene TRBV3-2) to TRBJ2-3; D perhaps matches TRBD1 (6 bases). This CDR3 has 17 amino acids. Trimming cost V 0 bases and J 0 bases, with 13 bases left between them. The germline V gene has CDR1 LGHDT and CDR2 YNNKEL (reference sequence). CDR3 nucleotides: TGTGCCAGCAGCCAAGATATCTCGGGACAAAGCACAGATACGCAGTATTTT. The encoded protein is CASSQDISGQSTDTQYF.

Worth noting for this clone: A junction boundary mismatches the germline segment, possibly from a read error. V usage is TRBV7-9 and J usage is TRBJ1-2; D remains unclear. The CDR3 totals 11 residues. Germline V gene data show CDR1 as SEHNR and CDR2 as FQNEAQ (reference sequence). The CDR3 DNA is TGTGCCAGCAGCTTAGACAGTGGCTCGTCCTTC. Protein: CASSLDSGSSF.

The chain couples TRBV28 to TRBJ2-5; 7 positions agree with TRBD2. From germline, CDR1 is MDHEN and CDR2 SYDVKM. The CDR3 length is 13 residues. V gave up 9 bases and J gave up 4 bases; unmatched junction bases: 8. This CDR3 is CASSKSGGETQYF. The CDR3 nucleotides read TGTGCCAGTTCGAAGTCGGGGGGAGAGACCCAGTACTTC.

The chain combines TRBV10-3 with TRBJ2-7; D gene ambiguous. V was pared by 5 bases and J by 2 bases, with 7 bases between. From germline, CDR1 is ENHRY and CDR2 SYGVKD. The CDR3 has 12 amino acids. The CDR3 loop is CAISNTPYEQYF. CDR3 sequence (DNA): TGTGCCATCAGTAACACCCCCTACGAGCAGTACTTC.

The CDR3 is CASSIGTGVNGDWPQHF. As DNA, the CDR3 is TGTGCCAGTAGTATTGGGACAGGGGTTAATGGGGACTGGCCCCAGCATTTT. This chain links TRBV19 with TRBJ1-5; TRBD1 matches at 10 bases. This CDR3 has 17 residues. Trimming removed 3 bases from V and 9 bases from J; junction bases left unmatched: 14. The germline V gene encodes CDR1 LNHDA and CDR2 SQIVND (reference sequence).

The rearrangement uses TRBV28 and TRBJ1-5, with TRBD1 matching over 7 bases. With V trimmed by 6 bases and J by 2 bases, 7 bases remained unmatched. Germline-derived CDR1 and CDR2 are MDHEN and SYDVKM. This CDR3 is built from 15 residues. The CDR3 loop reads CASSLQGMGNQPQHF. DNA of the CDR3: TGTGCCAGCAGCCTACAGGGGATGGGCAATCAGCCCCAGCATTTT.

The chain has TRBV5-1 and TRBJ2-3, with 9 positions matching TRBD2. CDR3 length equals 14 residues. J gave up 5 bases and V 7 bases, and 8 bases lay outside the gene matches. Germline CDR1 reads SGHRS; CDR2 reads YFSETQ. CDR3 DNA sequence: TGCGCCAGCCTACTAGCGGGCTGGAGAGATACGCAGTATTTT. Its translation is CASLLAGWRDTQYF. The full variable domain, completed using reference TRBV5-1 and TRBJ2-3, is KAGVTQTPRYLIKTRGQQVTLSCSPISGHRSVSWYQQTPGQGLQFLFEYFSETQRNKGNFPGRFSGRQFSNSRSEMNVSTLELGDSALYLCASLLAGWRDTQYFGPGTRLTVL.

Worth noting for this clone: The same CDR3 can be traced to other DNA sequences in this sample. The chain links TRBV28 to TRBJ1-1; TRBD1 is a possible D gene (5 bases). From germline, CDR1 is MDHEN and CDR2 SYDVKM. This CDR3 comprises 12 residues. V lost 6 bases to trimming and J lost 3 bases, with 8 bases between them. CDR3 DNA: TGTGCCAGCAGCTTCAGGGACACTGAAGCTTTCTTT. Translation: CASSFRDTEAFF.

The gene calls are TRBV18 and TRBJ1-1; possible D gene TRBD1, 5 bases. This CDR3 region has 14 residues. Germline V gives CDR1 KGHSH, CDR2 LQKENI. Trimming took off 2 bases at V and 2 bases at J, with 9 bases between the two ends. The CDR3 sequence is CASSPRQTNTEAFF. CDR3 nucleotides: TGTGCCAGCTCACCAAGACAGACAAACACTGAAGCTTTCTTT.

V is TRBV28 and J is TRBJ2-1, with D uncertain. Per germline, CDR1 MDHEN and CDR2 SYDVKM. Between the trimmed V and J ends, which lost 4 bases and 1 base, there was a span of 8 bases. The CDR3 runs 14 residues. The CDR3 sequence: CASSSPDSYNEQFF. The CDR3 DNA is TGTGCCAGCAGTTCTCCAGATTCCTACAATGAGCAGTTCTTC. Full variable domain (rest looked up from reference TRBV28 and TRBJ2-1): DVKVTQSSRYLVKRTGEKVFLECVQDMDHENMFWYRQDPGLGLRLIYFSYDVKMKEKGDIPEGYSVSREKKERFSLILESASTNQTSMYLCASSSPDSYNEQFFGPGTRLTVL.

This chain connects TRBV5-8 to TRBJ2-2; a possible D gene is TRBD1 (6 bases). The CDR3 has 15 residues. V was cut by 5 bases and J by 3 bases, with 14 bases left in between. Germline loops: CDR1 SGHTS, CDR2 YDEGEE. CDR3 sequence: CASSLSTGHTGELFF. The CDR3 nucleotides are TGTGCCAGCAGTCTCTCGACAGGCCACACCGGGGAGCTGTTTTTT.

This rearrangement joins TRBV30 to TRBJ2-7; 7 bases fit TRBD1. Looked up from germline, CDR1 is GTSNPN and CDR2 is SVGIG (reference sequence). The CDR3 has 15 residues. V lost 2 bases and J lost 3; bases outside the gene matches: 10. The CDR3 sequence is CAWSIRLGTVYEQYF. As DNA, the CDR3 is TGTGCCTGGAGTATTCGGCTGGGGACAGTCTACGAGCAGTACTTC.

There are a few counts of this clone. The chain's CDR3 is CASSSGGAYNEQFF. For the CDR3, the DNA is TGTGCCAGCAGCAGCGGGGGGGCCTACAATGAGCAGTTCTTC. The V call is TRBV5-4, the J call TRBJ2-1, with 10 nucleotides matching TRBD2. In germline, CDR1 is SGHNT, CDR2 YYREEE (reference sequence). The CDR3 sequence is 14 residues long. The trim removed 4 bases at V and 2 bases at J, leaving 0 bases unmatched.

The chain joins TRBV7-2 to TRBJ2-1, with 9 bases aligning to TRBD2. The CDR3 runs 15 residues. Looked up from germline, CDR1 is SGHTA and CDR2 is FQGNSA. V was pared by 6 bases and J by 8 bases, with 11 bases of the junction left unmatched. The CDR3 nucleotides are TGTGCCAGCAGTTCCGCGGGACTAGCTCGGCATGAGCAGTTCTTC. It encodes CASSSAGLARHEQFF.

The chain carries TRBV2 and TRBJ2-6; D may be TRBD1 (7 bases). The ends were cut back, 7 bases at V and 0 bases at J, with 16 bases in the middle. The CDR3 is 17 amino acids. Germline CDR1 is SNHLY and CDR2 is FYNNEI. CDR3 region: CASNWAGGSSGANVLTF. The CDR3 DNA is TGTGCCAGCAATTGGGCAGGGGGGAGCTCTGGGGCCAACGTCCTGACTTTC.

The V and J genes are TRBV24-1 and TRBJ1-2; D perhaps matches TRBD1 (6 bases). This CDR3 region has 13 residues. Trimming shortened V by 4 bases and J by 6 bases, and 11 bases separated the two germline ends. Germline V CDR1 and CDR2: KGHDR, SFDVKD. CDR3 protein: CATSEADSHGYTF. The CDR3 DNA is TGTGCCACCAGTGAAGCGGACAGCCATGGCTACACCTTC.

The chain has TRBV9 and TRBJ1-2; 9 nucleotides line up with TRBD1. Germline lookup yields CDR1 SGDLS and CDR2 YYNGEE. Trimming at V came to 4 bases and at J to 3 bases, leaving 7 bases not matched to a gene. The CDR3 is 15 amino acids. The CDR3 DNA reads TGTGCCAGCAGCACCGGACAGGGGACGTACTATGGCTACACCTTC. The encoded protein is CASSTGQGTYYGYTF.

The chain employs TRBV6-5 and TRBJ2-6; D possibly corresponds to TRBD2 (5 bases). CDR1 and CDR2 from the germline V gene are MNHEY and SVGAGI. V was clipped by 6 bases and J by 1 base, with 10 bases between them. CDR3 length: 15 amino acids. CDR3 nucleotides: TGTGCCAGCAGCCGGAGGAGTTCTGGGGCCAACGTCCTGACTTTC. This translates into CASSRRSSGANVLTF.

The chain combines TRBV6-1 with TRBJ2-2, with 8 bases identical to TRBD1. This CDR3 is 16 amino acids long. CDR1 and CDR2 from the germline V gene are MNHNS and SASEGT. V lost 4 bases to trimming and J lost 6 bases; unmatched junction nucleotides: 10. The CDR3 bases are TGTGCCAGCAGTGCTGCCTCGACAGGGGACCCCGGGGAGCTGTTTTTT. Amino acids: CASSAASTGDPGELFF.

In this sample, this clone turned up once. The chain carries TRBV7-3 and TRBJ2-3; D not resolved. The CDR3 contains 13 residues. Germline CDR1 is SGHTA and CDR2 is FQGTGA. The germline V and J ends were trimmed by 5 bases and 2 bases, with 8 bases remaining between them. Here the CDR3 DNA reads TGTGCCAGCAGCCCTATACCCACAGATACGCAGTATTTT. Its translation: CASSPIPTDTQYF.

The V call is TRBV5-1, the J call TRBJ2-3; TRBD2 aligns across 15 bases. This CDR3 has 17 residues. Germline V lookup: CDR1 SGHRS, CDR2 YFSETQ. V trimming: 4 bases; J trimming: 2 bases; junction bases outside the gene matches: 5. The CDR3 protein is CASSLGTSGRPTDTQYF. The DNA of the CDR3 is TGCGCCAGCAGCCTAGGGACTAGCGGGAGGCCCACAGATACGCAGTATTTT.

The V call is TRBV5-1, the J call TRBJ1-4; no clear D. V was trimmed by 3 bases and J by 5 bases, leaving 14 bases between them. The CDR3 spans 15 residues. Germline CDR1 reads SGHRS; CDR2 reads YFSETQ. CDR3 protein: CASSYTPTQNEKLFF. The CDR3 DNA sequence: TGCGCCAGCAGCTATACGCCGACACAAAATGAAAAACTGTTTTTT.

This clone has more than one count but fewer than ten. The chain carries TRBV21-1 and TRBJ1-4; the table's D gene call, TRBD1, was not cross checked with the DNA. TRBV21-1 is termed a pseudogene. The CDR3 is 20 residues long. This CDR3 reads CASSSHDRPQSLATNEKLFF. The DNA of the CDR3 is TGTGCCAGCAGCAGCCACGACAGGCCCCAATCCCTAGCAACTAATGAAAAACTGTTTTTT.

This clone was seen a single time. V usage is TRBV10-2 and J usage is TRBJ1-6, with D possibly TRBD1 on 6 matching bases. Germline values: CDR1 WSHSY, CDR2 SAAADI. Between the trimmed V and J ends, which lost 3 bases and 5 bases, there was a span of 8 bases. The CDR3 extends over 14 amino acids. The CDR3 spells CASSETGNNSPLHF. CDR3 nucleotides: TGCGCCAGCAGTGAAACAGGGAATAATTCACCCCTCCACTTT.